This T cell receptor (beta chain) was identified in a study of blood T cell repertoires in COVID-19. The CDR3 covers 18 residues. V lost 4 bases, J lost 3 bases, and 18 bases stayed unmatched. Germline assignment: CDR1 SGDLS and CDR2 YYNGEE. The assay was immunoSEQ multiplex PCR, and TCRdb's table has in-frame clones only and misses some. The profile shows over 200,000 clones, around 90% of them singletons. This sequence was found in a woman aged 18-30 years who had recovered from COVID-19. The sequenced material came from peripheral blood. The rearrangement joins TRBV9 to TRBJ1-2; 7 bases map to TRBD1. The CDR3 sequence is CASSPDLRGGRVDYGYTF. CDR3 in DNA: TGTGCCAGCAGCCCAGACCTTCGAGGGGGCAGGGTGGACTATGGCTACACCTTC.